This TCR beta chain was sequenced in a study of shared clonotypes between healthy human individuals (TCRdb year 2020). Regarding the study in general: Three men and two women, aged 18 to 49 years, made up the cohort. For each donor, CD4 naive and CD4 memory were each run on three plates, CD8 naive on two plates, and CD8 memory on one plate. To estimate repertoire size and how much clonotypes are shared between individuals, the study performed deep sequencing of blood TCR repertoires from a handful of healthy adults. Libraries were prepared and TCR repertoires were sequenced by different laboratories using diverse techniques, in order to increase sequencing depth and limit assay-specific biases. Per donor, leukapheresis produced somewhere between about 0.8 and 9 billion PBMCs. Summary of the overall study and its limitations: When a handful of donors were compared, the shared fraction of clonotypes was about 5% for naive CD4, 3% to 4% for naive CD8, more than 2% for memory CD4, and less than 0.5% for memory CD8. Because the study included a small number of donors, the genetic and exposure-history diversity represented was limited. Only blood was sampled, and tissue TCR repertoires likely differ from those in blood. Pairwise subsampling led to the expectation that sequencing depth would affect the degree of clonotype sharing among donors. Even with the large sequencing depth, rarefaction of the sorted-subset datasets indicated that sequencing was incomplete. Naive subsets generally had larger estimated clonotype richness than memory subsets did. Higher generation probabilities were observed for clonotypes shared by all four sorted-subset donors than for non-shared clonotypes.

In the case of this clone: Its antigen has not been determined. No base quality values were provided; no much bigger clone lies one nucleotide off.

The CDR3 runs 16 amino acids, cysteine and phenylalanine included. The only DNA kept is the CDR3, 48 bases in frame from the first base. CDR1 and CDR2 are read off the germline V gene as SGHRS and YFSETQ. Clipping removes 0 bases from V and 3 bases from J, with 5 as the unmatched junction base count. Using the deep immunoSEQ assay, TCR CDR3 regions were amplified from genomic DNA by multiplex PCR. Extracted genomic DNA from each cell subset was distributed evenly across all wells of several immunoSEQ 96-well plates, and each plate was treated as a replicate. For sorted subsets, about 200 ng genomic DNA, equal to 30,000 or so T cell genomes, was loaded into each replicate PCR. Purified libraries were measured with a Qubit 3.0 fluorometer, size-checked on a Bioanalyzer 2100, and measured again with the KAPA Library Quantification kit. Each immunoSEQ 96-well plate was sequenced on its own single-read 150-cycle Illumina NextSeq 550 flow cell. In the original analysis: Because the immunoSEQ output included only junctional sequences and no quality scores, the filtering could not be the same as the filtering used for full-length reads. To assign V/J genes and CDR3, sequences were annotated against IMGT germline references using PyIR, a Python wrapper for IgBLAST v1.9. Reads with weak V/J assignments (E-value above 1e-6), missing CDR3, stop codons, out-of-frame junctions, or ambiguous translated residues were removed. A V3J clonotype was defined by an identical inferred V gene, J gene, and CDR3 amino acid sequence. Percentage overlap between repertoires was computed as shared unique clonotypes divided by the size of the smaller repertoire. Three approaches were used to assess repertoire richness: RTK rarefaction, the Chao1 estimator, and Recon v2.1 estimates of unobserved clonotypes. OLGA was used to compute generation probabilities for all TCRbeta clonotypes that the gDNA method yielded from a handful of donors. TCRdb re-hosts the immuneACCESS table, in-frame sequences only. Its copies lack some clones; in the studies checked, an unresolved V gene accounts for under half of them, and the cause for the rest is not known. V, J and clone size were drawn from that table, and D and trimming were deduced from the DNA. This sample is represented by approximately 2.4 million clones; around 95% of them were singletons. The top ten clones comprise 0.1% to 0.15% of the sample.

Donors were healthy HIV-negative adults with no recently reported acute infections or vaccinations. All donors were Caucasian adults living in Nashville, Tennessee, USA. CD4+ T cells were enriched by magnetic negative selection, after which naive cells were positively selected on CD45RA and the negative fraction was taken as the memory subset. Blood was obtained by leukapheresis, after which PBMCs were separated by Ficoll-Histopaque density gradient centrifugation and cryopreserved in liquid nitrogen vapor phase. Purity and quantity of every magnetically sorted T cell population were checked by analytical flow cytometry. Genomic DNA was isolated from every sorted fraction and measured by UV absorbance on a Nanodrop 2000c.

This sequence originates from a man younger than 35 in good health. The chain links TRBV5-1 with TRBJ2-1, with TRBD2 identical over 8 junction bases. Source material: naive CD4+ T cells sorted from blood. In light of the paper, this sample's cell subset or site label describes: CD45RA+ positively selected. At the DNA level, the sequence is TGCGCCAGCAGCTTGGGTGAGCGGGAGAACTACAATGAGCAGTTCTTC. Translation gives CASSLGERENYNEQFF.